This T cell receptor beta chain is drawn from a study of blood T cell repertoires in COVID-19. Either two negative PCRs, clearance, or symptom resolution qualified Cohort 3 donors as recovered. The authors' processing: From reference gene primer amplification, estimates of nucleated cell counts were derived. Assay: immunoSEQ multiplex PCR; the TCRdb copy retains only in-frame clones and omits some. That table gives V, J and clone size, and the DNA gave D and trimming. The sample has 210,000 or so clones; less than 85% are singletons. In germline, CDR1 is ENHRY, CDR2 SYGVKD. V lost 3 bases, J lost 6 bases, and 9 bases lay in between. The CDR3 totals 12 residues. This clone was seen at least ten times.

The clonotype comes from a man aged 55 to 70 who had recovered from COVID-19. The chain combines TRBV10-3 with TRBJ2-7; D is possibly TRBD2 (5 bases). Sequences were obtained from PBMCs or T cells enriched from blood (not recorded which). CDR3 sequence reads: CAISDEGREQYF. In nucleotides, the CDR3 is TGTGCCATCAGTGACGAGGGTCGCGAGCAGTACTTC.